One and the same sample provided the 6 T cell receptor beta chains below, sequenced in a study of CD8+CD57+ T cells in acquired aplastic anemia. For CDR3 and TCR beta VDJ profiling, genomic DNA was the template used. In TCRdb, the reads were re-called with MiXCR into one record per CDR3 protein. Of approximately 95,000 distinct CDR3 sequences in the sample, around two thirds were seen once. Sequencing involved patients with CD8+CD57+ cell expansion previously shown by flow cytometry. The sequenced material came from sorted CD4+, CD8+, or CD8+CD57+ T cells (not recorded which) from PBMCs. The origin of the receptors is a human donor with aplastic anemia.

J is TRBJ2-7 and V is TRBV12-3 or TRBV12-4; unclear D gene. The CDR3 has 14 amino acids. The V gene lost 6 bases and the J gene lost 3 bases, with 15 bases spanning the gap. The CDR3, as DNA: TGTGCCAGCAGCCATGACGGATCCCACTACGAGCAGTACTTC. Translating gives CASSHDGSHYEQYF.

The chain couples TRBV10-3 to TRBJ2-7, with 8 nucleotides matching TRBD1. Trimming took 10 bases from V and 2 from J; bases not matched to a gene: 7. The CDR3 length is 13 residues. Germline CDR1 reads ENHRY; CDR2 reads SYGVKD. This chain's CDR3 is CASSGTGAYEQYF. The CDR3 coding sequence is TGTGCCAGCTCCGGGACAGGAGCCTACGAGCAGTACTTC.

The chain links TRBV7-9 to TRBJ1-6; D gene uncertain. The germline V and J ends were trimmed by 1 base and 9 bases, with 4 bases remaining between them. The CDR3 is 12 residues long. Per germline, CDR1 SEHNR and CDR2 FQNEAQ (reference sequence). The CDR3 coding sequence is TGTGCCAGCAGCTTAGGGCGTTCACCCCTCCACTTT. This encodes CASSLGRSPLHF.

The rearrangement uses TRBV20-1 and TRBJ1-1; 7 bases line up with TRBD1. There are 14 residues in the CDR3. V lost 0 bases and J lost 8; bases outside the gene matches: 9. The germline CDR1 and CDR2 sequences are DFQATT and SNEGSKA (reference sequence). The CDR3 bases are TGCAGTGCTAGAGATCCCCCCAGGGGGGAGGAAGCTTTCTTT. This translates into CSARDPPRGEEAFF.

The genes are TRBV14 and TRBJ1-2; 12 bases are a match to TRBD1. Trimming removed 6 bases from V and 3 bases from J; junction bases left unmatched: 8. CDR3 length: 16 residues. CDR1 and CDR2 (germline): SGHDN, FVKESK. The CDR3 DNA reads TGTGCCAGCAGTCCGGGACAGGGGGCGACTTACTATGGCTACACCTTC. It is translated as CASSPGQGATYYGYTF.

The V gene is TRBV7-8, the J gene TRBJ2-7, with a tentative D call TRBD2 (5 bases). Trimming pared 5 bases from V and 3 bases from J, leaving 23 bases between. CDR1 and CDR2 from the germline V gene are SGHVS and FQNEAQ. The CDR3 covers 17 residues. The CDR3 loop reads CASSTRTSSPGVYEQYF. The CDR3 DNA is TGTGCCAGCAGCACAAGAACTAGTAGCCCCGGAGTCTACGAGCAGTACTTC.